These T cell receptor beta chains were read from a single sample in a study of OX40 agonist ivuxolimab in advanced cancers. Assay used: immunoSEQ multiplex PCR; TCRdb lists only in-frame clones, some missing. The sample carries approximately 20,000 clones, about nine tenths recorded once. The source was CD4+ or CD8+ T cells sorted from blood, collected in a trial of the OX40 agonist ivuxolimab. These receptors all come from an adult with an advanced solid tumor such as melanoma, head and neck, liver or kidney cancer. Both conserved end residues are part of each CDR3.

TRBJ2-7	TRBV6-6	CASSYSLGPLTYEQYF
TRBJ1-6	TRBV27	CASRTGGEYNSPLHF
TRBJ2-5	TRBV27	CASSRGPGTQYF
TRBJ2-7	TRBV5-6	CASSLVQADEQYF
TRBJ2-7	TRBV13	CASSLSGSGSYEQYF
TRBJ2-7	TRBV6-6	CASSYSGPYEQYF
TRBJ2-1	TRBV27	CASSGGLAGYNEQFF
TRBJ2-7	TRBV7-9	CASSPYYGQYF
TRBJ2-1	TRBV18	CASSPLKTGARNEQFF
TRBJ2-7	TRBV6-1	CASSSLTGYEQYF
TRBJ2-1	TRBV9	CASSPPGRAGNEQFF
TRBJ1-5	TRBV21-1	CASTWGSQSDQPQHF
TRBJ1-1	TRBV7-9	CASSLGVPFTVAFF
TRBJ1-1	TRBV4-1	CASSRELGTEAFF
TRBJ2-7	TRBV6-5	CASSVGTGLSYEQYF
TRBJ2-1	TRBV19	CASSLHPGREQFF
TRBJ2-1	TRBV7-9	CASSLGRSEQFF
TRBJ1-5	TRBV28	CASQNRGNQPQHF
TRBJ2-7	TRBV4-1	CASSHSTRAYEQYF
TRBJ1-2	TRBV27	CASFSREIGGYTF
TRBJ2-7	TRBV5-1	CASSFGSPEQYF
TRBJ1-1	TRBV11-2	CASSPGFVAFF
TRBJ2-5	TRBV13	CASSFTGQGGETQYF
TRBJ2-7	TRBV15	CATSDSPTKYEQYF
TRBJ2-3	TRBV11-3	CASSVQGRPDTQYF
TRBJ2-6	TRBV5-1	CASSLRTGGLFGANVLTF
TRBJ1-5	TRBV2	CASRGDRGNQPQHF
TRBJ2-1	TRBV7-9	CASSPWDEQFF
TRBJ2-5	TRBV6-6	CASSYRRGYETQYF
TRBJ1-5	TRBV28	CASSTPRTGDYSNQPQHF
TRBJ1-5	TRBV28	CASSQTGGQPQHF
TRBJ1-2	TRBV29-1	CSVEPAREGYTF
TRBJ2-7	TRBV27	CASTQGGGPSYEQYF
TRBJ2-1	TRBV9	CASSPGTGGFGNEQFF
TRBJ2-3	TRBV7-9	CASSSDRGELRDTQYF
TRBJ1-2	TRBV10-3	CAISDSSGRHGYTF
TRBJ2-7	TRBV10-2	CASSEGQGGVDEQYF
TRBJ2-1	TRBV7-6	CASSSRGPPYNEQFF
TRBJ2-4	TRBV2	CASRKEGGLAKNIQYF
TRBJ1-3	TRBV9	CASSVGTVGVGNTIYF
TRBJ2-1	TRBV27	CASMEIGYNEQFF
.	TRBV7-9	CASSWRLAGFYEQYF
TRBJ2-3	TRBV4-1	CASSPSQTRGTDTQYF